One sample yielded the 27 T cell receptor beta chains listed below, sequenced in a study of cytomegalovirus exposure and HLA in healthy donors. The PCR employed 60 Vbeta primers together with 13 Jbeta primers. Libraries were prepared by immunoSEQ multiplex PCR; TCRdb keeps only in-frame clonotypes and omits some of them. Among under 200,000 clones listed, roughly 80% were seen once. The sequencing input was PBMCs. All receptors come from a woman between 18 and 29 years old in good health and CMV-seronegative.

V is TRBV4-1 and J is TRBJ2-7, with a possible D match to TRBD1 (5 bases). V gave up 1 base and J gave up 2 bases, with 12 bases separating them. Germline loops: CDR1 MGHRA, CDR2 YSYEKL. This CDR3 is built from 15 residues. CDR3 protein: CASSQGSPGPYEQYF. The CDR3 DNA reads as TGCGCCAGCAGCCAAGGCTCTCCAGGGCCCTACGAGCAGTACTTC.

The chain links TRBV5-4 to TRBJ1-1; 8 nucleotides agree with TRBD1. This CDR3 has 15 amino acids. CDR1 SGHNT and CDR2 YYREEE come from the germline V gene (reference sequence). Trimming cost V 0 bases and J 6 bases; bases outside gene matches: 7. As DNA, the CDR3 is TGTGCCAGCAGCTTGGCCAGGGGGCAGACCCCTGAAGCTTTCTTT. The encoded protein is CASSLARGQTPEAFF.

The chain carries TRBV19 and TRBJ1-5; TRBD1 agrees at 11 bases. This CDR3 has 15 amino acids. V shed 5 bases, J shed 7 bases, and the junction held 7 bases outside the gene matches. Germline V gene data show CDR1 as LNHDA and CDR2 as SQIVND (reference sequence). The CDR3 nucleotides are TGTGCCAGTAGTCCACCGGACAGGGGGCAACAGCCCCAGCATTTT. Protein product: CASSPPDRGQQPQHF.

Comments on this clone: Germline is not matched at one junction end, which may reflect a read error. The chain uses TRBV16 and TRBJ1-1; D gene ambiguous. CDR3 length equals 14 residues. Germline V CDR1 and CDR2: KGHSY, FQNENV. CDR3: CASSQSQTKGEVIF. The CDR3 nucleotides read TGTGCCAGCAGCCAATCACAGACCAAGGGAGAGGTGATCTTT.

CDR3 nucleotide sequence: TGTGCCAGCAGTTCCCGGGGTAGCACAGATACGCAGTATTTT. It yields the protein CASSSRGSTDTQYF. The chain recombines TRBV27 with TRBJ2-3, with D possibly being TRBD2 (5 bases). The CDR3 spans 14 residues. Germline CDR1 is MNHEY and CDR2 is SMNVEV (reference sequence). Trimming pared 4 bases from V and 0 bases from J, leaving 8 bases between.

The rearrangement links TRBV5-4 to TRBJ1-1; D possibly corresponds to TRBD1 (5 bases). The CDR3 contains 15 residues. V gave up 4 bases and J gave up 5 bases, with 18 bases separating them. Per the germline V gene, CDR1 is SGHNT and CDR2 is YYREEE (reference sequence). The chain's CDR3 is CASSPEGIGRTEAFF. The CDR3 region has the DNA TGTGCCAGCAGCCCGGAGGGGATCGGGAGGACTGAAGCTTTCTTT. Full variable domain (missing parts from reference TRBV5-4 and TRBJ1-1): ETGVTQSPTHLIKTRGQQVTLRCSSQSGHNTVSWYQQALGQGPQFIFQYYREEENGRGNFPPRFSGLQFPNYSSELNVNALELDDSALYLCASSPEGIGRTEAFFGQGTRLTVV.

The V call is TRBV4-1, the J call TRBJ2-4; D might be TRBD2 (6 bases). CDR1 MGHRA and CDR2 YSYEKL come from the germline V gene. V lost 0 bases, J lost 0 bases, and 18 bases lay in between. This CDR3 is built from 19 residues. The chain's CDR3 is CASSQDPEAGGLAKNIQYF. The CDR3 DNA is TGCGCCAGCAGCCAAGATCCCGAGGCCGGGGGACTAGCCAAAAACATTCAGTACTTC.

The genes are TRBV25-1 and TRBJ1-1, with 8 bases fitting TRBD1. The CDR3 contains 13 residues. The germline V gene has CDR1 MGHDK and CDR2 SYGVNS. Trimming at V came to 4 bases and at J to 7 bases, leaving 5 bases not matched to a gene. The CDR3 protein is CASSVRTGFEAFF. For the CDR3, the DNA is TGTGCCAGCAGTGTACGGACAGGGTTTGAAGCTTTCTTT.

The chain has TRBV9 and TRBJ1-4, with D unclear. This CDR3 contains 13 residues. V lost 3 bases, J lost 7 bases, and 10 bases lay in between. Germline CDR1 SGDLS, CDR2 YYNGEE. In DNA, the CDR3 is TGTGCCAGCAGCGATCTTTTGGCTGAAAAACTGTTTTTT. As protein: CASSDLLAEKLFF.

The V call is TRBV30, the J call TRBJ2-1; maybe TRBD1 (5 bases). Germline V gives CDR1 GTSNPN, CDR2 SVGIG (reference sequence). V was pared by 4 bases and J by 3 bases, with 10 bases between. The CDR3 has 13 residues. The CDR3 spells CAWTAGLYNEQFF. CDR3 coding DNA: TGTGCCTGGACGGCAGGGCTCTACAATGAGCAGTTCTTC.

The sample holds a few counts of this clone. V usage is TRBV4-3 and J usage is TRBJ2-2; D remains unclear. Looked up from germline, CDR1 is LGHNA and CDR2 is YSLEER. Between the trimmed V and J ends, which lost 1 base and 4 bases, there was a span of 10 bases. The CDR3 covers 15 residues. The CDR3 loop is CASSQGPPFTGELFF. For the CDR3, the DNA is TGCGCCAGCAGCCAAGGGCCTCCGTTCACCGGGGAGCTGTTTTTT.

The chain carries TRBV19 and TRBJ2-7; TRBD1 aligns across 10 bases. Looked up from germline, CDR1 is LNHDA and CDR2 is SQIVND (reference sequence). V lost 3 bases to trimming and J lost 0 bases; unmatched junction nucleotides: 2. This CDR3 is 15 amino acids long. The CDR3 nucleotides read TGTGCCAGTAGTATCGGGACAGGGGTCTCCTACGAGCAGTACGTC. Residues: CASSIGTGVSYEQYV.

This clone appeared a few times. The CDR3: CASSLDSGRAGTGELFF. CDR3 sequence (DNA): TGTGCCAGCAGCTTAGATAGCGGGAGGGCAGGTACCGGGGAGCTGTTTTTT. The chain joins TRBV5-4 to TRBJ2-2; TRBD2 aligns across 11 bases. Germline CDR1 reads SGHNT; CDR2 reads YYREEE (reference sequence). Trimming removed 2 bases from V and 5 bases from J; junction bases left unmatched: 8. The CDR3 has 17 residues. The entire variable domain, with the rest obtained from reference TRBV5-4 and TRBJ2-2, is as follows: ETGVTQSPTHLIKTRGQQVTLRCSSQSGHNTVSWYQQALGQGPQFIFQYYREEENGRGNFPPRFSGLQFPNYSSELNVNALELDDSALYLCASSLDSGRAGTGELFFGEGSRLTVL.

This chain joins TRBV7-2 and TRBJ2-3; no clear D gene. V dropped 3 bases and J dropped 4 bases, with 5 bases sitting between them. This CDR3 is built from 12 residues. Germline V gene lookup returns CDR1 SGHTA and CDR2 FQGNSA. CDR3 coding DNA: TGTGCCAGCAGCTTCTACTCAGATACGCAGTATTTT. Protein: CASSFYSDTQYF.

V and J are TRBV7-9 and TRBJ2-3; TRBD2 agrees at 8 bases. This CDR3 region has 18 residues. V shed 5 bases and J 4 bases; nucleotides not matched to a gene: 17. Germline values: CDR1 SEHNR, CDR2 FQNEAQ (reference sequence). CDR3 in amino acids: CASSDTRDGREESDTQYF. The CDR3, as DNA: TGTGCCAGCAGCGACACACGGGACGGGCGGGAGGAGTCAGATACGCAGTATTTT.

This clone occurred once. This rearrangement joins TRBV6-5 to TRBJ1-5; D may be TRBD1 (6 bases). Germline assignment: CDR1 MNHEY and CDR2 SVGAGI. Trimming removed 5 bases at V and 0 bases at J, with 11 bases between. The CDR3 spans 15 residues. CDR3 amino acids: CASSPGGYSNQPQHF. The CDR3 DNA reads TGTGCCAGCAGTCCGGGGGGCTATAGCAATCAGCCCCAGCATTTT.

This sequence joins TRBV6-4 and TRBJ2-5, with 8 bases lining up with TRBD2. The J segment lost 5 bases and the V segment lost 6 bases, leaving 11 bases of the junction unmatched. Germline assignment: CDR1 MRHNA and CDR2 SNTAGT. This CDR3 comprises 15 residues. The CDR3 loop reads CASSHGRTSSETQYF. Written as DNA, the CDR3 is TGTGCCAGCAGCCACGGGCGGACTAGCAGTGAGACCCAGTACTTC.

The genes are TRBV19 and TRBJ1-5; D perhaps matches TRBD1 (6 bases). The CDR3 spans 16 residues. Germline CDR1 reads LNHDA; CDR2 reads SQIVND (reference sequence). The V and J ends lost 4 bases and 2 bases respectively, with 15 bases between them. The CDR3 region is CASSKSNRAGNQPQHF. CDR3 in DNA: TGTGCCAGTAGTAAAAGCAACAGGGCGGGCAATCAGCCCCAGCATTTT.

Of note for this clone: Sequence at one end of the junction differs from germline and may be a read error. The rearrangement uses TRBV27 and TRBJ2-5; 15 bases are a match to TRBD2. This CDR3 is built from 18 residues. CDR1 and CDR2 (germline): MNHEY, SMNVEV (reference sequence). The CDR3 here is CASSLEGLAGGWQEAQYF. The CDR3 region has the DNA TGTGCCAGCAGTTTAGAGGGACTAGCGGGAGGTTGGCAAGAGGCCCAGTACTTC.

The chain couples TRBV10-1 to TRBJ1-2, with 7 bases fitting TRBD1. CDR3 length: 16 residues. Germline trimming cut 6 bases from V and 0 bases from J; bases unmatched to any gene: 10. CDR1 WNHNN and CDR2 SYGVQD come from the germline V gene (reference sequence). The CDR3 protein is CASSEPGQGANYGYTF. CDR3 coding DNA: TGCGCCAGCAGCGAACCCGGGCAGGGGGCTAACTATGGCTACACCTTC.

The chain carries TRBV5-4 and TRBJ2-3, with 9 bases aligning to TRBD2. The CDR3 covers 16 residues. The V and J ends lost 4 bases and 2 bases, in that order; junction bases with no gene match: 8. CDR1 is SGHNT and CDR2 is YYREEE in the germline V gene (reference sequence). The CDR3 DNA reads TGTGCCAGCAGCCCAAAGGGACTAGCTAACACAGATACGCAGTATTTT. This encodes CASSPKGLANTDTQYF.

The chain recombines TRBV7-9 with TRBJ2-1; 9 bases map to TRBD2. The CDR3 contains 15 residues. Germline CDR1 is SEHNR and CDR2 is FQNEAQ (reference sequence). V lost 5 bases and J lost 4; bases outside the gene matches: 6. The CDR3 bases are TGTGCCAGCAGCCTTGCCCTAGCGGGATACAATGAGCAGTTCTTC. It yields the protein CASSLALAGYNEQFF. Full variable domain (missing parts from reference TRBV7-9 and TRBJ2-1): DTGVSQNPRHKITKRGQNVTFRCDPISEHNRLYWYRQTLGQGPEFLTYFQNEAQLEKSRLLSDRFSAERPKGSFSTLEIQRTEQGDSAMYLCASSLALAGYNEQFFGPGTRLTVL.

This chain joins TRBV6-5 and TRBJ2-7; D is uncertain. The ends were cut back, 5 bases at V and 0 bases at J, with 8 bases in the middle. This CDR3 comprises 13 residues. Germline-derived CDR1 and CDR2 are MNHEY and SVGAGI. The CDR3 region has the DNA TGTGCCAGCAGTCAAACAGTCTCCTACGAGCAGTACTTC. This encodes CASSQTVSYEQYF.

The rearrangement uses TRBV11-2 and TRBJ2-3; the D is unclear. The germline V gene has CDR1 SGHAT and CDR2 FQNNGV. Between the trimmed V and J ends, which lost 5 bases and 9 bases, there was a span of 12 bases. The CDR3 has 12 residues. The CDR3 loop reads CASSHSIWTQYF. The CDR3 DNA reads TGTGCCAGCAGCCATAGCATTTGGACGCAGTATTTT.

The rearrangement joins TRBV19 to TRBJ2-1; D unclear. Trimming cost V 3 bases and J 5 bases, with 17 bases left between them. Germline assignment: CDR1 LNHDA and CDR2 SQIVND (reference sequence). The CDR3 contains 16 residues. CDR3 protein: CASSIVVVEPNNEQFF. For the CDR3, the DNA is TGTGCCAGTAGTATTGTAGTCGTGGAGCCCAACAATGAGCAGTTCTTC.

This chain joins TRBV7-8 and TRBJ2-1; 11 nucleotides align to TRBD2. The germline V gene encodes CDR1 SGHVS and CDR2 FQNEAQ. Losses at the gene ends were 1 base for V and 3 bases for J; bases not matched to a gene: 2. The CDR3 totals 16 residues. The CDR3 region is CASSLGGLADYNEQFF. The CDR3 DNA reads TGTGCCAGCAGCTTAGGGGGACTAGCGGACTACAATGAGCAGTTCTTC.

About this clone: The junction departs from the called germline gene at one end, perhaps through a read error. The chain joins TRBV7-9 to TRBJ1-5; D may be TRBD1 (6 bases). The CDR3 consists of 17 residues. Per the germline V gene, CDR1 is SEHNR and CDR2 is FQNEAQ (reference sequence). The CDR3 nucleotides read TGTTCCAGCAGCCTGAAAGGGGACACTGCCAGGCCGGAGCCCCAGCATTTT. Translating gives CSSSLKGDTARPEPQHF.